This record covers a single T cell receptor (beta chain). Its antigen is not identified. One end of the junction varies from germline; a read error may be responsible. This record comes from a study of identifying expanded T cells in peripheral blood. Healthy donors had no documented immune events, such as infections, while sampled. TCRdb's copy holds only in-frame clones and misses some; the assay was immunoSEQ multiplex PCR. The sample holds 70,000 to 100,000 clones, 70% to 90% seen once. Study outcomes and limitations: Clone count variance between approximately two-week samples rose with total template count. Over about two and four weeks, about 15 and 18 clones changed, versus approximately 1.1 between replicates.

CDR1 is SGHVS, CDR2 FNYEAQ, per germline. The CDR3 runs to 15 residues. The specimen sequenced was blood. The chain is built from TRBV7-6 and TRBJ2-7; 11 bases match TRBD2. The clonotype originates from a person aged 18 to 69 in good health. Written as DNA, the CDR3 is TGTGCCAGCAGCCTAGCGGGGGGCCCGGGCTACGAGCAGTACTTC. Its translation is CASSLAGGPGYEQYF.